This T cell receptor beta chain appears in the sequencing data of a study of cytomegalovirus exposure and HLA in healthy donors. Turning to the study itself: Around 180 million T cells yielded approximately 110 million unique TCR beta sequences in earlier analysis.

General observations from the study: Later analysis suggested links between common viral pathogens and several top significant clusters. The authors enumerated roughly 180 TCR beta chains as linked to cytomegalovirus. The HLA-A and HLA-B alleles of most subjects were reportedly predicted accurately from TCR beta sequences.

PCR used 60 Vbeta primers and 13 Jbeta primers. Data came from immunoSEQ multiplex PCR; TCRdb stores just in-frame clones and leaves some out. The table lists about 140,000 clones, approximately 78% of them singletons. Of note for this clone: As yet, its antigen is unknown.

The CDR3 extends over 14 amino acids. Germline CDR1 is MNHNY and CDR2 is SVGAGI (reference sequence). Deletions cut 5 bases from V and 0 bases from J, with 8 bases between. The sequence was obtained from a woman aged 18-30 years in good health and CMV-seropositive. The chain links TRBV6-6 to TRBJ1-5; D ambiguous. Sample: PBMCs. The CDR3 DNA reads TGTGCCAGCAGTCCAGAACATAGCAATCAGCCCCAGCATTTT. It specifies CASSPEHSNQPQHF.